This TCR beta chain was obtained from a study of T cell responses to AZD1222 COVID-19 vaccine. Assay used: immunoSEQ multiplex PCR; TCRdb lists only in-frame clones, some missing. The data contain over 110,000 clones, 92% of them singletons. Losses at the gene ends were 5 bases for V and 4 bases for J; bases not matched to a gene: 1. CDR1 and CDR2 (germline): SGHAT, FQNNGV. CDR3 length: 13 residues. This clonotype originated in an adult who received the AZD1222 COVID-19 vaccine. V is TRBV11-2 and J is TRBJ2-5, with 10 nucleotides matching TRBD2. The material was peripheral blood, obtained 28 days after the second AZD1222 dose. DNA for the CDR3: TGTGCCAGCAGCAGGACTAGCGGAGAGACCCAGTACTTC. Its translation is CASSRTSGETQYF.